Following are 25 T cell receptor beta chains from one sample sequenced in a study of OX40 agonist ivuxolimab in advanced cancers. Method: immunoSEQ multiplex PCR; TCRdb's copy keeps in-frame clones and lacks some. The data contain some 14,000 clones, 64% of them singletons. The sequencing used CD4+ or CD8+ T cells sorted from blood, collected in a trial of the OX40 agonist ivuxolimab. The receptors stem from an adult with an advanced solid tumor such as melanoma, head and neck, liver or kidney cancer.

This clone has just one count. The chain uses TRBV5-6 and TRBJ1-5, with TRBD1 as a possible D gene (5 bases). CDR1 and CDR2 (germline): SGHDT, YYEEEE. The CDR3 sequence is 14 residues long. V was shortened by 4 bases and J by 1 base, with 9 bases between the two germline ends. The CDR3 loop reads CASSQAGSNQPQHF. CDR3 in DNA: TGTGCCAGCAGCCAAGCAGGGAGCAATCAGCCCCAGCATTTT. Drawing the rest from reference TRBV5-6 and TRBJ1-5, the complete variable domain is DAGVTQSPTHLIKTRGQQVTLRCSPKSGHDTVSWYQQALGQGPQFIFQYYEEEERQRGNFPDRFSGHQFPNYSSELNVNALLLGDSALYLCASSQAGSNQPQHFGDGTRLSIL.

V gene TRBV21-1 combines with J gene TRBJ1-2. TRBV21-1 is recorded as a pseudogene. This CDR3 contains 14 residues. The CDR3 loop reads CASSKEKKEGGYTF. The CDR3 bases are TGTGCCAGCAGCAAAGAGAAGAAAGAGGGCGGCTACACCTTC.

The chain couples TRBV4-2 to TRBJ2-5, with 10 bases that match TRBD2. The CDR3 length is 15 residues. V trimming: 5 bases; J trimming: 5 bases; junction bases outside the gene matches: 8. The germline V gene encodes CDR1 LGHNA and CDR2 YNFKEQ. The CDR3 spells CASSMSGGGRETQYF. The CDR3 DNA is TGTGCCAGCAGCATGAGCGGGGGGGGTCGGGAGACCCAGTACTTC.

The rearrangement links TRBV6-5 to TRBJ2-7; 11 bases are shared with TRBD2. CDR1 is MNHEY, CDR2 SVGAGI, per germline. With V trimmed by 5 bases and J by 3 bases, 6 bases remained unmatched. The CDR3 extends over 15 amino acids. The CDR3 region is CASSTGTSGIYEQYF. The DNA of the CDR3 is TGTGCCAGCAGTACCGGGACTAGCGGTATCTACGAGCAGTACTTC.

The DNA for the CDR3 is TGTGCCAGCAGTTACGGGGACGGTCTCGGGGAGCAGTACTTC. Residues: CASSYGDGLGEQYF. The chain employs TRBV6-5 and TRBJ2-7, with D possibly called TRBD1 or TRBD2 (5 bases each). Germline V gives CDR1 MNHEY, CDR2 SVGAGI. This CDR3 spans 14 amino acids. The V and J ends lost 2 bases and 7 bases respectively, with 15 bases between them.

The CDR3 region has the DNA TGTGCCAGCAGCTTAGTTAGCGGGAAAGCAGATACGCAGTATTTT. Translated, it gives CASSLVSGKADTQYF. The chain uses TRBV7-6 and TRBJ2-3; 8 positions match TRBD2. Germline CDR1 reads SGHVS; CDR2 reads FNYEAQ. The ends lost 1 base at V and 4 bases at J; junction bases unmatched: 4. The CDR3 extends over 15 amino acids.

This clone showed up just once. The chain carries TRBV6-1 and TRBJ2-7, with a possible D match to TRBD2 (6 bases). This CDR3 is 13 amino acids long. Germline V gene sequence: CDR1 MNHNS, CDR2 SASEGT. Trimming shortened V by 10 bases and J by 7 bases, and 20 bases separated the two germline ends. The CDR3 protein is CATEGTLGREQYF. CDR3 DNA sequence: TGTGCCACCGAAGGGACCTTAGGGAGGGAGCAGTACTTC.

This clone has just one count. The V and J genes are TRBV27 and TRBJ2-7; TRBD2 agrees at 8 bases. The CDR3 extends over 14 amino acids. Germline assignment: CDR1 MNHEY and CDR2 SMNVEV (reference sequence). The J segment lost 3 bases and the V segment lost 6 bases, leaving 7 bases of the junction unmatched. CDR3 residues: CASSRSGGVYEQYF. CDR3 coding DNA: TGTGCCAGCAGCCGCAGCGGGGGAGTCTACGAGCAGTACTTC.

This clone has just a few counts. This chain joins TRBV27 and TRBJ2-6, with 8 bases lining up with TRBD1. The CDR3 extends over 16 amino acids. J lost 3 bases, V lost 5 bases, and 6 bases had no gene match. The germline CDR1 and CDR2 sequences are MNHEY and SMNVEV (reference sequence). The CDR3: CASSRTGPFGANVLTF. The CDR3 bases are TGTGCCAGCAGTAGGACAGGGCCCTTTGGGGCCAACGTCCTGACTTTC.

This clone was counted a few times. The genes are TRBV21-1 and TRBJ2-7. TRBV21-1 is termed a pseudogene. The CDR3 length is 10 residues. CDR3 sequence: CAPVRYEQYF. CDR3 coding DNA: TGTGCCCCAGTGCGATACGAGCAGTACTTC.

The chain links TRBV27 to TRBJ1-4, with D unclear. The CDR3 runs to 15 residues. Trimming left V 8 bases short and J 0 bases short, with 13 bases between. Germline loops: CDR1 MNHEY, CDR2 SMNVEV (reference sequence). CDR3 amino acids: CASRLEAATNEKLFF. DNA of the CDR3: TGTGCCAGCCGCCTTGAGGCAGCAACTAATGAAAAACTGTTTTTT.

The sample holds a few counts of this clone. This sequence joins TRBV6-1 and TRBJ1-1, with a weak D call TRBD1 (5 bases). Trimming pared 6 bases from V and 3 bases from J, leaving 14 bases between. Germline V CDR1 and CDR2: MNHNS, SASEGT. This CDR3 is built from 14 residues. CDR3: CASRKGDGYTEAFF. The CDR3 DNA sequence: TGTGCCAGCAGGAAAGGGGACGGATACACTGAAGCTTTCTTT.

This clone was recorded a few times. The J gene is TRBJ1-1, the V gene TRBV2, with unresolved D. This CDR3 region has 13 residues. V dropped 6 bases and J dropped 0 bases, with 8 bases sitting between them. Germline CDR1 is SNHLY and CDR2 is FYNNEI. As DNA, the CDR3 is TGTGCCAGCAGGCGGGCCCTGAACACTGAAGCTTTCTTT. Translating it yields CASRRALNTEAFF.

V usage is TRBV27 and J usage is TRBJ1-1; D remains ambiguous. The CDR3 totals 14 residues. V lost 0 bases, J lost 0 bases, and 5 bases lay in between. Germline-derived CDR1 and CDR2 are MNHEY and SMNVEV (reference sequence). This CDR3 reads CASSLSGLNTEAFF. DNA of the CDR3: TGTGCCAGCAGTTTATCAGGGTTGAACACTGAAGCTTTCTTT.

V usage is TRBV6-5 and J usage is TRBJ2-3; D ambiguous. This CDR3 comprises 13 residues. V shed 6 bases and J shed 5 bases, with 12 bases lying between them. From germline, CDR1 is MNHEY and CDR2 SVGAGI. The CDR3 nucleotides read TGTGCCAGCAGGGCTTATATCCGAGATACGCAGTATTTT. Translated, it gives CASRAYIRDTQYF.

This sequence joins TRBV7-9 and TRBJ1-5; TRBD1 matches 8 bases. From germline, CDR1 is SEHNR and CDR2 FQNEAQ (reference sequence). The V segment lost 2 bases and the J segment 7 bases; nucleotides outside the gene matches: 13. CDR3 length equals 17 residues. The CDR3 protein is CASSLSPPDRVEQPQHF. The CDR3 DNA reads TGTGCCAGCAGCTTATCCCCCCCGGACAGGGTTGAGCAGCCCCAGCATTTT.

J is TRBJ2-7 and V is TRBV28; weak D call: TRBD1 (6 bases). V lost 6 bases to trimming and J lost 1 base, with 16 bases between them. The CDR3 is made up of 15 amino acids. CDR1 MDHEN and CDR2 SYDVKM come from the germline V gene. CDR3 nucleotides: TGTGCCAGCAGGCGGGCCTCGGACAGATCCTACGAGCAGTACTTC. This sequence encodes CASRRASDRSYEQYF.

In its sample, this clone ranks as medium-sized. The J gene is TRBJ1-1, the V gene TRBV19, with 7 bases aligning to TRBD1. The CDR3 runs to 15 residues. V lost 5 bases and J lost 5; bases outside the gene matches: 11. Germline V lookup: CDR1 LNHDA, CDR2 SQIVND (reference sequence). CDR3 sequence reads: CASSSRTGYFTEAFF. The CDR3 DNA follows: TGTGCCAGTAGTTCCCGGACAGGTTACTTTACTGAAGCTTTCTTT. The entire variable domain, with the rest obtained from reference TRBV19 and TRBJ1-1, is as follows: DGGITQSPKYLFRKEGQNVTLSCEQNLNHDAMYWYRQDPGQGLRLIYYSQIVNDFQKGDIAEGYSVSREKKESFPLTVTSAQKNPTAFYLCASSSRTGYFTEAFFGQGTRLTVV.

This clone was picked up a small number of times. This chain connects TRBV4-3 to TRBJ2-3; D might be TRBD1 or TRBD2, each matching 6 bases. Germline-derived CDR1 and CDR2 are LGHNA and YSLEER. V was cut by 0 bases and J by 5 bases, with 18 bases left in between. The CDR3 extends over 17 amino acids. This CDR3 reads CASSQDGSGAPGDTQYF. The CDR3 nucleotides are TGCGCCAGCAGCCAAGATGGATCGGGGGCTCCCGGAGATACGCAGTATTTT.

The rearrangement uses TRBV10-3 and TRBJ2-7; 9 bases are a match to TRBD1. V shed 11 bases, J shed 0 bases, and the junction held 20 bases outside the gene matches. The CDR3 spans 18 residues. Germline CDR1 reads ENHRY; CDR2 reads SYGVKD. CDR3: CAAWGGTGFSLSSYEQYF. As DNA, the CDR3 is TGTGCCGCATGGGGGGGGACAGGGTTTTCTCTCTCCTCCTACGAGCAGTACTTC.

A word on this clone: A read error may account for a junction end that differs from germline. The chain couples TRBV5-4 to TRBJ1-3; D gene ambiguous. There are 17 residues in the CDR3. Germline lookup yields CDR1 SGHNT and CDR2 YYREEE (reference sequence). CDR3 sequence reads: CASSQDRTASSGNTIYF. The CDR3 region has the DNA TGCGCCAGCAGCCAAGATCGGACGGCGAGCTCTGGAAACACCATATATTTT. The full variable domain, completed using reference TRBV5-4 and TRBJ1-3, is ETGVTQSPTHLIKTRGQQVTLRCSSQSGHNTVSWYQQALGQGPQFIFQYYREEENGRGNFPPRFSGLQFPNYSSELNVNALELDDSALYLCASSQDRTASSGNTIYFGEGSWLTVV.

The chain joins TRBV11-2 to TRBJ2-1; the D gene could be TRBD1 or TRBD2 (5 bases each). Germline lookup yields CDR1 SGHAT and CDR2 FQNNGV. V lost 1 base to trimming and J lost 3 bases, with 10 bases between them. The CDR3 is made up of 15 amino acids. CDR3 DNA sequence: TGTGCCAGCAGCTTAGGTCAGGGAGTCTACAATGAGCAGTTCTTC. Its translation is CASSLGQGVYNEQFF.

V gene TRBV11-2 combines with J gene TRBJ1-2; 7 nucleotides align to TRBD1. This CDR3 is built from 16 residues. Germline trimming cut 0 bases from V and 0 bases from J; bases unmatched to any gene: 4. Germline assignment: CDR1 SGHAT and CDR2 FQNNGV. In DNA form, the CDR3 reads TGTGCCAGCAGCTTAGAAGGGACAGCATCTAACTATGGCTACACCTTC. Residues: CASSLEGTASNYGYTF.

The chain carries TRBV7-7 and TRBJ1-4; D not resolved. CDR3 length equals 14 residues. Trimming removed 1 base from V and 5 bases from J, with 8 bases in between. CDR1 is SSHAT and CDR2 is FNYEAQ in the germline V gene (reference sequence). CDR3 DNA: TGTGCCAGCAGCTTAGGGGGTCCCAATGAAAAACTGTTTTTT. The encoded protein is CASSLGGPNEKLFF. Full variable domain (missing parts from reference TRBV7-7 and TRBJ1-4): GAGVSQSPRYKVTKRGQDVTLRCDPISSHATLYWYQQALGQGPEFLTYFNYEAQPDKSGLPSDRFSAERPEGSISTLTIQRTEQRDSAMYRCASSLGGPNEKLFFGSGTQLSVL.

This clone was seen more than once but under ten times. The chain joins TRBV29-1 to TRBJ2-3; D gene ambiguous. The CDR3 is made up of 16 amino acids. Trimming shortened V by 3 bases and J by 0 bases, and 16 bases separated the two germline ends. In germline, CDR1 is SQVTM, CDR2 ANQGSEA. CDR3 loop: CSVEFEGWSSTDTQYF. DNA of the CDR3: TGCAGCGTTGAGTTCGAAGGGTGGTCTAGCACAGATACGCAGTATTTT.